The T cell receptor (beta chain) under discussion was sequenced for a study of CD8+ T cells in alopecia areata. RNA was extracted and reverse transcribed into cDNA as the sequencing template. Measured with immunoSEQ multiplex PCR; TCRdb has only the in-frame clones, and not every one. The data hold around 140,000 clones, with roughly 46% observed a single time. This TCR was sampled from a human donor with alopecia areata. The sequencing here drew on CD4+ T cells sorted from blood, taken at week 0.

The CDR3 reads CASSDVSTLAKNIQYF. In nucleotides, the CDR3 is TGTGCCAGCAGTGATGTCAGCACTTTAGCCAAAAACATTCAGTACTTC. This chain connects TRBV25-1 to TRBJ2-4, with unresolved D. Germline V gene data show CDR1 as MGHDK and CDR2 as SYGVNS. Trimming took off 3 bases at V and 0 bases at J, with 12 bases between the two ends. This CDR3 contains 16 residues.